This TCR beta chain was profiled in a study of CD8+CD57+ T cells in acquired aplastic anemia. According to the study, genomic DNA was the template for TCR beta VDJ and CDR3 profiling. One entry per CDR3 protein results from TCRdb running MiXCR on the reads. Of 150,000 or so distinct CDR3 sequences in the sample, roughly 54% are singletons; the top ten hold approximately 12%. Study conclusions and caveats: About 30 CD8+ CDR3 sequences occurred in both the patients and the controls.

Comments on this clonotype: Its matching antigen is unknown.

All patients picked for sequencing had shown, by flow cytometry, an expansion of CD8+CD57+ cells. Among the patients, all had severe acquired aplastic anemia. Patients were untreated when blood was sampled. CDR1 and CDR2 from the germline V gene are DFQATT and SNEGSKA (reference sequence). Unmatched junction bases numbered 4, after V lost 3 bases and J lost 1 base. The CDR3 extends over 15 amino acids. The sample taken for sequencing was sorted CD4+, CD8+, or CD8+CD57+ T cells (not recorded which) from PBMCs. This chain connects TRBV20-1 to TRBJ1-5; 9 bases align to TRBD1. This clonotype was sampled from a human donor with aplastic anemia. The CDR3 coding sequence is TGCAGTGCTAGGGAGACAGGGGGAAGCAATCAGCCCCAGCATTTT. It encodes CSARETGGSNQPQHF.